This TCR beta chain was captured in a study of pediatric ulcerative colitis. Sequencing used immunoSEQ multiplex PCR; TCRdb keeps in-frame clones, though not all of them. This sample yields 44,000 or so clones, of which 78% are seen a single time; less than 4.5% belongs to the top ten. V lost 1 base and J 5 bases, leaving 7 bases between the germline ends. The CDR3 length is 13 residues. Germline V gene lookup returns CDR1 SGHNT and CDR2 YYREEE (reference sequence). Rectal tissue came from one to two pinch biopsies taken at colonoscopy. Sequenced input: gut tissue. The source of this sequence is a girl aged 5-17 years with moderate ulcerative colitis. The chain links TRBV5-4 to TRBJ2-1, with D tentatively TRBD1 (5 bases). For the CDR3, the DNA is TGTGCCAGCAGCTTGCCACAGGACAATGAGCAGTTCTTC. This codes for CASSLPQDNEQFF.